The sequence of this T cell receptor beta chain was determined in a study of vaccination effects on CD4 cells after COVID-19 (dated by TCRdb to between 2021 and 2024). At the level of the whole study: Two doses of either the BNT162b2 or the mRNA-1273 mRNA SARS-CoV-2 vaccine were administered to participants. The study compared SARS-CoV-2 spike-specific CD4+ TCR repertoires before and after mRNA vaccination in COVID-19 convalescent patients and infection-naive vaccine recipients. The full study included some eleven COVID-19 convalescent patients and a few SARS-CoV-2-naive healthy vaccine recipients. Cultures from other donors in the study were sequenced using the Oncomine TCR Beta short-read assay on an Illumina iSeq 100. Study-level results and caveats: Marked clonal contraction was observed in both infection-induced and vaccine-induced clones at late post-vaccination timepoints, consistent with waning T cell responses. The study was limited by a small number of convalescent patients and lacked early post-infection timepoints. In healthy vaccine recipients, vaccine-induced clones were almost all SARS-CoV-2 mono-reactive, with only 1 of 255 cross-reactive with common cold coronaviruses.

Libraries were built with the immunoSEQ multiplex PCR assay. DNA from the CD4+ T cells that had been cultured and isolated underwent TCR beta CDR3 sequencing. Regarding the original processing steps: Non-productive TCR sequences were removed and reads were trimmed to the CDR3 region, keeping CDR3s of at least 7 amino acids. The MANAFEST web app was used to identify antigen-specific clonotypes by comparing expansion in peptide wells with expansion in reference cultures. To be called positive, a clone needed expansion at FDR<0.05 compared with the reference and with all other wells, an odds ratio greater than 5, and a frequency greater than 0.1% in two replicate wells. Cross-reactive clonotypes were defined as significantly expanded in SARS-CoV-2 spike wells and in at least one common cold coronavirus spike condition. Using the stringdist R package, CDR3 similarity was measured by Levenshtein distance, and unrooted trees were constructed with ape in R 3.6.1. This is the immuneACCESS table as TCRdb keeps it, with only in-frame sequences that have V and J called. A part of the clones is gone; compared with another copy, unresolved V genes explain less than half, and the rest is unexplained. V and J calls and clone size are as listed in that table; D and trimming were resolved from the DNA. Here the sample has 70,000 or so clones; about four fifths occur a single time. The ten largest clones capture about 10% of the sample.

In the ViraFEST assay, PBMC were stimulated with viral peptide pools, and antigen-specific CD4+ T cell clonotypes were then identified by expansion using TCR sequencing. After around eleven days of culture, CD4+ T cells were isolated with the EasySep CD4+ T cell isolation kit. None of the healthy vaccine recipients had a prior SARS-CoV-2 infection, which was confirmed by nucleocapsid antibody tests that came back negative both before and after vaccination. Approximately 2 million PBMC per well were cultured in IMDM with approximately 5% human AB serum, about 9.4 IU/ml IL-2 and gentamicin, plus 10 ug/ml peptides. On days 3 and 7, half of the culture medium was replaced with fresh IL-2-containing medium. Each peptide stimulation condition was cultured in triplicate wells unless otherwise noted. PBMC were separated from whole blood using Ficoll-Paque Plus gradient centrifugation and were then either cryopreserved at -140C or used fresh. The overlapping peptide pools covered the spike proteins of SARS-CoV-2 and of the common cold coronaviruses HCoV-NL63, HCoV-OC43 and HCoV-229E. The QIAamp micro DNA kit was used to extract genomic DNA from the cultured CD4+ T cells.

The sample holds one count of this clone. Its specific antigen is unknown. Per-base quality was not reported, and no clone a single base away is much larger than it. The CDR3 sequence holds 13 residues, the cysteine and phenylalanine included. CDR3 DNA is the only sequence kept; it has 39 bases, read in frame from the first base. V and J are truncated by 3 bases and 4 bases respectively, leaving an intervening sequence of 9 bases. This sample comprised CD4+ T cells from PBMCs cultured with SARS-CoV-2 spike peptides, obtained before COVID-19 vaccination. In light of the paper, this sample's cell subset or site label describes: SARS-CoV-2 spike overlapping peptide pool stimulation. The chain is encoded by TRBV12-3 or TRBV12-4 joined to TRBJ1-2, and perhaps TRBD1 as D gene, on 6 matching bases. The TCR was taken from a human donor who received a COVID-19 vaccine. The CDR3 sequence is CASSLGAGYGYTF. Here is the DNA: TGTGCCAGCAGTTTGGGGGCAGGCTATGGCTACACCTTC.